Listed here are 8 T cell receptor beta chains from one sample, sequenced in a study of blood T cell repertoires in COVID-19. Clones were read by immunoSEQ multiplex PCR, and TCRdb kept only the in-frame ones, dropping some. The sample includes 200,000 to 300,000 clones, around 88% of them seen just once. Sample: peripheral blood. The receptor source for this set is a man of 80 years or more with acute or convalescent COVID-19.

This chain connects TRBV7-2 to TRBJ1-2; 10 nucleotides line up with TRBD1. Germline values: CDR1 SGHTA, CDR2 FQGNSA. The CDR3 consists of 18 residues. Trimming removed 1 base from V and 6 bases from J; junction bases left unmatched: 14. The CDR3 sequence is CASSLDPIGTGEKDGYTF. As DNA, the CDR3 is TGTGCCAGCAGCTTAGATCCCATCGGGACAGGGGAGAAAGATGGCTACACCTTC.

The V gene is TRBV6-2 or TRBV6-3, the J gene TRBJ1-1, with TRBD1 matching over 8 bases. The V gene's germline CDR1 is MNHEY and CDR2 SVGEGT. J lost 4 bases, V lost 4 bases, and 2 bases had no gene match. CDR3 size: 13 residues. The CDR3 sequence: CASSLGTGTEAFF. In nucleotides, the CDR3 is TGTGCCAGCAGTTTAGGGACAGGCACTGAAGCTTTCTTT.

In this sample, this clone turned up a few times. The V and J genes are TRBV12-3 or TRBV12-4 and TRBJ2-1, with D unclear. CDR3 size: 11 residues. V was clipped by 5 bases and J by 7 bases, with 6 bases between them. The CDR3 DNA reads as TGTGCCAGCAGTCAAACAAATGAGCAGTTCTTC. This encodes CASSQTNEQFF.

This chain joins TRBV14 and TRBJ1-1; tentatively, D is TRBD1 (6 bases). This CDR3 has 19 amino acids. The V end was cut by 2 bases, the J end by 3 bases, with 25 bases between. CDR1 and CDR2 (germline): SGHDN, FVKESK. The CDR3 region has the DNA TGTGCCAGCAGCCAACGGTCCCAGGGGCTCGGGAAGTTCGACACTGAAGCTTTCTTT. Protein product: CASSQRSQGLGKFDTEAFF.

There are a few counts of this clone. The chain couples TRBV9 to TRBJ1-6; D is perhaps TRBD1 (5 bases). The V end was cut by 0 bases, the J end by 0 bases, with 10 bases between. There are 17 residues in the CDR3. The germline V gene encodes CDR1 SGDLS and CDR2 YYNGEE. CDR3 loop: CASSVGEGASYNSPLHF. In DNA form, the CDR3 reads TGTGCCAGCAGCGTAGGGGAAGGGGCCTCCTATAATTCACCCCTCCACTTT. Full variable domain (missing parts from reference TRBV9 and TRBJ1-6): DSGVTQTPKHLITATGQRVTLRCSPRSGDLSVYWYQQSLDQGLQFLIQYYNGEERAKGNILERFSAQQFPDLHSELNLSSLELGDSALYFCASSVGEGASYNSPLHFGNGTRLTVT.

On this clone itself: Different DNA sequences within this sample yield the same CDR3. The CDR3 DNA sequence: TGTGCCAGCTCACCTGGCAGAAATCAGCCCCAGCATTTT. This gives the protein CASSPGRNQPQHF. This sequence joins TRBV18 and TRBJ1-5, with D unclear. CDR3 size: 13 residues. Per the germline V gene, CDR1 is KGHSH and CDR2 is LQKENI. With 3 bases removed from V and 4 bases from J, the gap between germline ends came to 7 bases.

This clone has a single count. The chain couples TRBV2 to TRBJ2-4, with D possibly matching TRBD2 (5 bases). The germline CDR1 and CDR2 sequences are SNHLY and FYNNEI. The CDR3 has 16 amino acids. V gave up 6 bases and J gave up 0 bases, with 15 bases separating them. CDR3 protein: CASRPLLAVAKNIQYF. The CDR3 DNA follows: TGTGCCAGCAGACCCTTGCTAGCAGTAGCCAAAAACATTCAGTACTTC.

V and J are TRBV19 and TRBJ2-2; 10 bases are a match to TRBD1. Germline lookup yields CDR1 LNHDA and CDR2 SQIVND (reference sequence). Germline trimming cut 4 bases from V and 3 bases from J; bases unmatched to any gene: 5. This CDR3 region has 16 residues. The CDR3 here is CASSTRTGGYTGELFF. CDR3 DNA sequence: TGTGCCAGTAGTACTCGGACAGGGGGGTACACCGGGGAGCTGTTTTTT.